The 3 T cell receptor beta chains below were found in one sample sequenced in a study of blood T cell repertoires in COVID-19. Assay used: immunoSEQ multiplex PCR; TCRdb lists only in-frame clones, some missing. The data show some 220,000 clones, approximately 92% seen once. Sequences were obtained from PBMCs or T cells enriched from blood (not recorded which). Source of these receptors: a woman under 30 in a cohort exposed to, infected with or recovered from COVID-19 (not recorded which).

The rearrangement joins TRBV5-4 to TRBJ2-3, with 8 bases matching TRBD2. The length of the CDR3 is 16 residues. The trim removed 3 bases at V and 3 bases at J, leaving 9 bases unmatched. Germline V gives CDR1 SGHNT, CDR2 YYREEE (reference sequence). CDR3 sequence: CASSSAGTSTTDTQYF. The CDR3 coding sequence is TGTGCCAGCAGCTCCGCCGGGACTAGTACGACAGATACGCAGTATTTT.

J is TRBJ1-4 and V is TRBV7-2; TRBD1 might be the D (6 bases). The length of the CDR3 is 13 residues. Per the germline V gene, CDR1 is SGHTA and CDR2 is FQGNSA. Trimming left V 4 bases short and J 3 bases short, with 6 bases between. CDR3 coding DNA: TGTGCCAGCAGCTACAGGGCTAATGAAAAACTGTTTTTT. Encoded protein: CASSYRANEKLFF.

J is TRBJ1-2 and V is TRBV25-1; D remains unclear. The germline gives CDR1 MGHDK, CDR2 SYGVNS. The CDR3 consists of 11 residues. Trimming took 2 bases from V and 10 from J, leaving 8 bases between them. CDR3 sequence reads: CASSEALAYTF. Here the CDR3 DNA reads TGTGCCAGCAGTGAAGCACTTGCCTACACCTTC.